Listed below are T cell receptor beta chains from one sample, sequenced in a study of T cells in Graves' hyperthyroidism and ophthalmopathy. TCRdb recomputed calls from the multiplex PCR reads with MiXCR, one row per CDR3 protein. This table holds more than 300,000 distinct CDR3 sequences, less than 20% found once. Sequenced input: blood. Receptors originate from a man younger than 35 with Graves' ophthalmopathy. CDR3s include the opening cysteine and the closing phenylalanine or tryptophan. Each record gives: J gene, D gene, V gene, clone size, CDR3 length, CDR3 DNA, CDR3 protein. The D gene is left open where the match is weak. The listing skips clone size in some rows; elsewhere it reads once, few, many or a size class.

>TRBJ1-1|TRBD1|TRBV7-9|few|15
TGTGCCAGCAGCTTCTCAGGGGGCGTCGACACTGAAGCTTTCTTT
CASSFSGGVDTEAFF
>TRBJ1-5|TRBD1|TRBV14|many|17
TGTGCCAGCAGCCCAGGACAGGGGTCCTTCTATGGGCAGCCCCAGCATTTT
CASSPGQGSFYGQPQHF
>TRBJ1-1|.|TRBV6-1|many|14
TGTGCCAGCAGTACATCCGGGGACAACACTGAAGCTTTCTTT
CASSTSGDNTEAFF
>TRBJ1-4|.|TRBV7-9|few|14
TGTGCCAGCAGCTTCTCGGGGAAAAGTGAAAAACTGTTTTTT
CASSFSGKSEKLFF
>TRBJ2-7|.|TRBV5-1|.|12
TGCGCCAGCAGCTTGGGGGCGGGCGAGCAGTACTTC
CASSLGAGEQYF
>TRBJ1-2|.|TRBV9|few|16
TGTGCCAGCAGTCTAGCGGGAGGGGTCCCGGGAGAGGGCTACACCTTC
CASSLAGGVPGEGYTF
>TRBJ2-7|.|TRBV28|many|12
TGTGCCAGCAGTCCCCTGGGTTACGAGCAGTACTTC
CASSPLGYEQYF
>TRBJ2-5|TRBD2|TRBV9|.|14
TGTGCCAGCAGCGTAAGCGGGGGGGAAGAGACCCAGTACTTC
CASSVSGGEETQYF
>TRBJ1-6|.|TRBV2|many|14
TGTGCCAGCAGTGAATTAAGAAGTGATTCACCCCTCCACTTT
CASSELRSDSPLHF
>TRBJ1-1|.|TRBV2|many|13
TGTGCCTCCTCAAAGGGCCTCTCCACTGAAGCTTTCTTT
CASSKGLSTEAFF
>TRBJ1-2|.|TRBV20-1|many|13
TGCAGTGCTAGAGGGACAGCTAGCTATGGCTACACCTTC
CSARGTASYGYTF
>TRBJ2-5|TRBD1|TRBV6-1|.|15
TGTGCCAGCAGTGAGGACAGGGGGCAAAGTGAGACCCAGTACTTC
CASSEDRGQSETQYF
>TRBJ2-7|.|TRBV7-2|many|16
TGTGCCAGCAGCCCTGCCGGGACGGGCAGCTCCTACGAGCAGTACTTC
CASSPAGTGSSYEQYF
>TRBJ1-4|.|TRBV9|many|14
TGTGCCAGCAGCGACAATACGCCGGGAGAAAAACTGTTTTTT
CASSDNTPGEKLFF
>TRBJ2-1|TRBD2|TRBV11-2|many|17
TGTGCCAGCAGCTACACTAGCGTCTACCGCACCTACAATGAGCAGTTCTTC
CASSYTSVYRTYNEQFF
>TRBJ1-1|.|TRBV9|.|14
TGTGCCAGCAGCTCCGCGGGGTTGAACACTGAAGCTTTCTTT
CASSSAGLNTEAFF
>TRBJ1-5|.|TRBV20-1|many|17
TGCAGTGTTCCAGATAGCCCGGGACTCCTGAGCAATCAGCCCCAGCATTTT
CSVPDSPGLLSNQPQHF
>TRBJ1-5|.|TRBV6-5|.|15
TGTGCCAGCAGTTACTCGACAGATAGCAATCAGCCCCAGCATTTT
CASSYSTDSNQPQHF
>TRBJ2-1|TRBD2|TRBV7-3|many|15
TGTGCCAGCAGCACTCTAGCGGGGGGGCCTGGTGAGCAGTTCTTC
CASSTLAGGPGEQFF
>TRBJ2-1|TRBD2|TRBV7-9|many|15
TGTGCCAGCAGCTTAGGACTAGCGGGAGCTGATGAGCAGTTCTTC
CASSLGLAGADEQFF
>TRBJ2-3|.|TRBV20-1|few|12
TGCAGTGCTTATCGGGGCACAGATACGCAGTATTTT
CSAYRGTDTQYF
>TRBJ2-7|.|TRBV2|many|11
TGTGCCAGCAGGCAGGGGTACGAGCAGTACTTC
CASRQGYEQYF
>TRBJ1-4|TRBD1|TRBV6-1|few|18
TGTGCCAGCAGTGCGCTAATCGACAGGGTCGGAACTAATGAAAAACTGTTTTTT
CASSALIDRVGTNEKLFF
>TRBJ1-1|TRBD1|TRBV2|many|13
TGTGCCAGCAGTGAAACAGGGGACACTGAAGCTTTCTTT
CASSETGDTEAFF
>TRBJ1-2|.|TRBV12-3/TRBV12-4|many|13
TGTGCCAGCAGTCGGACCGTTAGATATGGCTACACCTTC
CASSRTVRYGYTF
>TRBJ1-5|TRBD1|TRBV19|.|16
TGTGCCAGTAGTACCGGGACAGGGGGGGGCAATCAGCCCCAGCATTTT
CASSTGTGGGNQPQHF
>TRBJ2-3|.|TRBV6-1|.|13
TGTGCCAGCTCGGGACACAACACAGATACGCAGTATTTT
CASSGHNTDTQYF
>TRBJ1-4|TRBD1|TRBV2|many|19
TGTGCCAGCATTCCAATGGAGAATAGCCGGGACAGTTATAATGAAAAACTGTTTTTT
CASIPMENSRDSYNEKLFF
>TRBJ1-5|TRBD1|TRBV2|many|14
TGTGCCAGCATGGACAGGGCGAGCGGTCAGCCCCAGCATTTT
CASMDRASGQPQHF
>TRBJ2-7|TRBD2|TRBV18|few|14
TGTGCCAGCTCCGGGGGGACTAGCTCCTACGAGCAGTACTTC
CASSGGTSSYEQYF
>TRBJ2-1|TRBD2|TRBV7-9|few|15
TGTGCCAGCAGACGGACTAGCGGGGGGCGGGGTGAGCAGTTCTTC
CASRRTSGGRGEQFF
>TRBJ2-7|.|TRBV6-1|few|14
TGTGCCAGCACGGATCAGGACAGTTCCTACGAGCAGTACTTC
CASTDQDSSYEQYF
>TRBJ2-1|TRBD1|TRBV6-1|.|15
TGTGCCAGCAGTGATGACAGGGCGACCTACAATGAGCAGTTCTTC
CASSDDRATYNEQFF
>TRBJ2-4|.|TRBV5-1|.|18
TGCGCCAGCAGCTCCCGACAAGGGGACGCCGGAGCCAAAAACATTCAGTACTTC
CASSSRQGDAGAKNIQYF
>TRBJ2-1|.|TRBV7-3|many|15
TGTGCCAGCAGCCTCCTGCGGAACTCCTACAATGAGCAGTTCTTC
CASSLLRNSYNEQFF
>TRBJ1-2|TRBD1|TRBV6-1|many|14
TGTGCCAGCAGTGCTCCGGGACAGCCCCCCGGCTACACCTTC
CASSAPGQPPGYTF
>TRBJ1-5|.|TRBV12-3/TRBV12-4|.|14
TGTGCCAGCAGCCTGTGGGGGTGCAATCAGCCCCAGCATTTT
CASSLWGCNQPQHF
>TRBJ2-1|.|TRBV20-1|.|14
TGCAGTGCTATCGGAGGGGGCTCCTACAATGAGCAGTTCTTC
CSAIGGGSYNEQFF
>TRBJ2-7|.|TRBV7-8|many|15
TGTGCCAGCAGCGCCGACCGGGACAACTCCTACGAGCAGTACTTC
CASSADRDNSYEQYF
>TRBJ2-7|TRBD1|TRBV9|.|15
TGTGCCAGCAGCGTAGGGCAGGGGGCCACCTACGAGCAGTACTTC
CASSVGQGATYEQYF
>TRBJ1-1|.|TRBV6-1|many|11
TGTGCCAGCAGGGAGGAAACTGAAGCTTTCTTT
CASREETEAFF
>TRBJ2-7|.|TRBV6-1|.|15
TGTGCCAGCGCGCAGTTACAGGGAGACTCCTACGAGCGGTACTTC
CASAQLQGDSYERYF
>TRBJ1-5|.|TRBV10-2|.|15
TGCGCCAGCAGTCTCACAGGGAACAGCAATCAGCCCCAGCATTTT
CASSLTGNSNQPQHF
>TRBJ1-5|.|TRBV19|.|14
TGTGCCAGTAGGGGTGGGTGGGGCAATCAGCCCCAGCATTTT
CASRGGWGNQPQHF